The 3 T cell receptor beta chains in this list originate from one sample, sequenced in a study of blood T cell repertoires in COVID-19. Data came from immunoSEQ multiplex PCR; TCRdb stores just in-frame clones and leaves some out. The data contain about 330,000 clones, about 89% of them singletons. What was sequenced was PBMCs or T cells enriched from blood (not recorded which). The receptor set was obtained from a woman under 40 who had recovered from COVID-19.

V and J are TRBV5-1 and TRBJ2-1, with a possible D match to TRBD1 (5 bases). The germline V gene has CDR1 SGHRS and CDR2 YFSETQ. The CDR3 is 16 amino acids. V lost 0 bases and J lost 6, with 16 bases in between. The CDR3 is CASSLAMGRAPNEQFF. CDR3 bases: TGCGCCAGCAGCTTGGCGATGGGCAGGGCTCCCAATGAGCAGTTCTTC.

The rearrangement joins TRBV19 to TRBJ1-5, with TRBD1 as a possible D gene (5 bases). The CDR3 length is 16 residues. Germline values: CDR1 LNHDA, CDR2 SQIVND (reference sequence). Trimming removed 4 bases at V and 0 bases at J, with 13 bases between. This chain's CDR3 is CASSTGNPYSNQPQHF. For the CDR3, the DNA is TGTGCCAGTAGTACAGGGAACCCTTATAGCAATCAGCCCCAGCATTTT.

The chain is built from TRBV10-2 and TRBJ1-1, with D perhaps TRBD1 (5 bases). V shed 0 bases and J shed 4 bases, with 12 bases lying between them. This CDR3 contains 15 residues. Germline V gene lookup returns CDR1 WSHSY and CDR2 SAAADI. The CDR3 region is CASSESGGLGTEAFF. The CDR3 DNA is TGCGCCAGCAGTGAGTCGGGGGGTCTGGGCACTGAAGCTTTCTTT.